The 20 T cell receptor beta chains given below trace back to one sample, sequenced in a study of blood T cell repertoires in COVID-19. Repertoires were generated with immunoSEQ multiplex PCR, while TCRdb's copy carries only in-frame clones and drops some. The sample consists of 150,000 to 200,000 clones, 70% to 90% of them appearing once. Sample: PBMCs or T cells enriched from blood (not recorded which). The receptors shown here come from a young woman who had recovered from COVID-19.

The chain has TRBV7-8 and TRBJ2-7; D may be TRBD2 (6 bases). Germline V gene data show CDR1 as SGHVS and CDR2 as FQNEAQ. The CDR3 has 16 residues. The V gene lost 3 bases and the J gene lost 3 bases, with 18 bases spanning the gap. Here the CDR3 DNA reads TGTGCCAGCAGCTTTGATTCATGGAGGGGAGGCTACGAGCAGTACTTC. This encodes CASSFDSWRGGYEQYF.

J is TRBJ2-3 and V is TRBV4-2, with 7 positions matching TRBD2. The germline V gene has CDR1 LGHNA and CDR2 YNFKEQ. The CDR3 is 16 amino acids. Trimming took 2 bases from V and 0 from J; bases not matched to a gene: 5. In DNA form, the CDR3 reads TGTGCCAGCAGCCAACGGAGCGGGATTAGCACAGATACGCAGTATTTT. Its translation is CASSQRSGISTDTQYF.

V usage is TRBV19 and J usage is TRBJ2-2, with TRBD2 as a possible D gene (5 bases). Germline V lookup: CDR1 LNHDA, CDR2 SQIVND (reference sequence). The CDR3 has 13 amino acids. The germline V and J ends were trimmed by 6 bases and 4 bases, with 9 bases remaining between them. This CDR3 is CASRLGSTGELFF. CDR3 nucleotides: TGTGCCAGTAGGTTGGGGAGCACCGGGGAGCTGTTTTTT.

This chain links TRBV4-2 with TRBJ2-3; D gene uncertain. CDR1 and CDR2 from the germline V gene are LGHNA and YNFKEQ. V shed 1 base and J shed 6 bases, with 14 bases lying between them. The CDR3 has 15 amino acids. Here the CDR3 reads CASSQGRGPTDTQYF. Written as DNA, the CDR3 is TGTGCCAGCAGCCAAGGTCGCGGCCCTACTGATACGCAGTATTTT.

This chain connects TRBV9 to TRBJ2-1; 10 positions match TRBD2. V shed 3 bases, J shed 9 bases, and the junction held 6 bases outside the gene matches. Germline V gives CDR1 SGDLS, CDR2 YYNGEE. This CDR3 comprises 14 residues. CDR3 protein: CASSGTSGQSEQFF. CDR3 DNA sequence: TGTGCCAGCAGCGGGACTAGCGGCCAATCTGAGCAGTTCTTC.

The genes are TRBV28 and TRBJ2-7; no firm D call. The V end was cut by 3 bases, the J end by 4 bases, with 10 bases between. This CDR3 is built from 13 residues. Germline V gives CDR1 MDHEN, CDR2 SYDVKM. CDR3 sequence reads: CASSLRFTYEQYF. The DNA of the CDR3 is TGTGCCAGCAGTTTGCGGTTTACTTACGAGCAGTACTTC.

The genes are TRBV5-1 and TRBJ2-5, with TRBD2 matching 8 bases. The CDR3 totals 13 residues. Germline loops: CDR1 SGHRS, CDR2 YFSETQ. The trim removed 4 bases at V and 2 bases at J, leaving 1 base unmatched. The CDR3 region is CASSGTSQETQYF. In DNA form, the CDR3 reads TGCGCCAGCAGCGGGACTAGTCAAGAGACCCAGTACTTC.

The chain has TRBV2 and TRBJ2-7, with TRBD2 matching over 15 bases. The V gene's germline CDR1 is SNHLY and CDR2 FYNNEI. The CDR3 totals 17 residues. J was trimmed by 6 bases and V by 7 bases; bases with no gene match: 13. This CDR3 reads CASNPGLAGGLAGEQYF. The CDR3 DNA is TGTGCCAGCAACCCGGGACTAGCGGGAGGCCTGGCGGGCGAGCAGTACTTC. Complete variable domain (other parts from reference TRBV2 and TRBJ2-7): EPEVTQTPSHQVTQMGQEVILRCVPISNHLYFYWYRQILGQKVEFLVSFYNNEISEKSEIFDDQFSVERPDGSNFTLKIRSTKLEDSAMYFCASNPGLAGGLAGEQYFGPGTRLTVT.

The genes are TRBV5-4 and TRBJ2-3; D is perhaps TRBD1 (5 bases). The CDR3 runs to 16 residues. Trimming cost V 0 bases and J 2 bases, with 13 bases left between them. CDR1 and CDR2 from the germline V gene are SGHNT and YYREEE (reference sequence). The CDR3, as DNA: TGTGCCAGCAGCTTGGGTCACAGGCCGGTCACAGATACGCAGTATTTT. Protein sequence: CASSLGHRPVTDTQYF. Full variable domain (remainder filled in from reference TRBV5-4 and TRBJ2-3): ETGVTQSPTHLIKTRGQQVTLRCSSQSGHNTVSWYQQALGQGPQFIFQYYREEENGRGNFPPRFSGLQFPNYSSELNVNALELDDSALYLCASSLGHRPVTDTQYFGPGTRLTVL.

The rearrangement uses TRBV7-8 and TRBJ2-2; TRBD1 is a possible D gene (5 bases). Between the trimmed V and J ends, which lost 2 bases and 4 bases, there was a span of 11 bases. The CDR3 spans 15 residues. Germline CDR1 SGHVS, CDR2 FQNEAQ. CDR3 sequence: CASSLRRDRTGELFF. CDR3 sequence (DNA): TGTGCCAGCAGCTTACGCAGGGATCGCACCGGGGAGCTGTTTTTT. The complete variable domain, with remaining parts taken from reference TRBV7-8 and TRBJ2-2, reads GAGVSQSPRYKVAKRGQDVALRCDPISGHVSLFWYQQALGQGPEFLTYFQNEAQLDKSGLPSDRFFAERPEGSVSTLKIQRTQQEDSAVYLCASSLRRDRTGELFFGEGSRLTVL.

This chain connects TRBV11-3 to TRBJ1-4; weak D call: TRBD1 (6 bases). Germline lookup yields CDR1 SGHNT and CDR2 YENEEA. The CDR3 covers 16 residues. V shed 1 base and J shed 8 bases, with 17 bases lying between them. CDR3 sequence: CASSLVQAGAREKLFF. DNA of the CDR3: TGTGCCAGCAGCTTAGTCCAGGCAGGGGCGAGGGAAAAACTGTTTTTT.

This clone was recorded a few times. The J gene is TRBJ2-7, the V gene TRBV20-1; possibly TRBD1 for D (5 bases). In germline, CDR1 is DFQATT, CDR2 SNEGSKA (reference sequence). The CDR3 consists of 13 residues. The V end lost 3 bases, the J end lost 4 bases, and 13 bases lay between the germline ends. The CDR3 region is CSASTGGVYEQYF. In DNA form, the CDR3 reads TGCAGTGCTAGTACAGGCGGCGTTTACGAGCAGTACTTC.

The chain carries TRBV4-2 and TRBJ2-5; TRBD2 agrees at 10 bases. This CDR3 region has 16 residues. Germline CDR1 is LGHNA and CDR2 is YNFKEQ. V lost 2 bases and J lost 0; bases outside the gene matches: 3. CDR3: CASSQLSGGYQETQYF. In DNA form, the CDR3 reads TGTGCCAGCAGCCAACTTAGCGGGGGGTACCAAGAGACCCAGTACTTC.

The V call is TRBV9, the J call TRBJ1-1, with a possible D match to TRBD1 (6 bases). The CDR3 spans 15 residues. The ends were cut back, 0 bases at V and 10 bases at J, with 19 bases in the middle. CDR1 SGDLS and CDR2 YYNGEE come from the germline V gene. The CDR3 sequence is CASSVGPDSTGSAFF. DNA of the CDR3: TGTGCCAGCAGCGTAGGGCCGGACAGCACTGGGTCAGCTTTCTTT.

CDR3 in amino acids: CASSHLGGSNQPQHF. CDR3 bases: TGTGCCAGCAGCCATCTCGGGGGGAGCAATCAGCCCCAGCATTTT. The V and J genes are TRBV7-8 and TRBJ1-5, with D tentatively TRBD1 (5 bases). Germline lookup yields CDR1 SGHVS and CDR2 FQNEAQ. CDR3 length: 15 residues. Trimming took off 5 bases at V and 1 base at J, with 12 bases between the two ends.

The rearrangement joins TRBV2 to TRBJ1-5, with 9 bases identical to TRBD1. Unmatched junction bases numbered 8, after V lost 6 bases and J lost 5 bases. CDR1 is SNHLY and CDR2 is FYNNEI in the germline V gene. The CDR3 is 15 amino acids. CDR3 amino acids: CASRPGQGTYQPQHF. Here the CDR3 DNA reads TGTGCCAGCAGGCCGGGACAGGGTACCTATCAGCCCCAGCATTTT.

The chain employs TRBV6-2 or TRBV6-3 and TRBJ1-1, with unresolved D. Trimming took off 2 bases at V and 7 bases at J, with 14 bases between the two ends. This CDR3 is built from 14 residues. The germline V gene has CDR1 MNHEY and CDR2 SVGEGT. The CDR3 sequence: CASSYTDAASEAFF. The CDR3 nucleotides read TGTGCCAGCAGTTACACCGACGCGGCCAGTGAAGCTTTCTTT.

The rearrangement uses TRBV19 and TRBJ1-2; D may be TRBD1 (6 bases). CDR1 LNHDA and CDR2 SQIVND come from the germline V gene (reference sequence). The CDR3 spans 16 residues. V dropped 2 bases and J dropped 2 bases, with 15 bases sitting between them. CDR3 coding DNA: TGTGCCAGTAGTATACGGGGTTGGCAGGGGAACTATGGCTACACCTTC. Encoded protein: CASSIRGWQGNYGYTF.

The chain uses TRBV6-2 or TRBV6-3 and TRBJ2-7, with D possibly matching TRBD1 (6 bases). The CDR3 is made up of 16 amino acids. Germline lookup yields CDR1 MNHEY and CDR2 SVGEGT. V was pared by 4 bases and J by 6 bases, with 22 bases between. The CDR3 sequence is CASSSLRQAVSIEQYF. DNA for the CDR3: TGTGCCAGCAGTTCCTTACGACAGGCCGTATCGATCGAGCAGTACTTC.

In this sample, this clone turned up once. In DNA form, the CDR3 reads TGTGCCAGCAGCGCCGGGGTCGGCACAGATACGCAGTATTTT. Its protein is CASSAGVGTDTQYF. The rearrangement joins TRBV11-3 to TRBJ2-3; weak D call: TRBD2 (5 bases). In germline, CDR1 is SGHNT, CDR2 YENEEA. The CDR3 length is 14 residues. V lost 5 bases and J lost 1, with 10 bases in between.